Listed here is a single T cell receptor beta chain. Antigen unknown. This sample was taken from a study of naive and memory T cell subsets. Two oligonucleotides, mixed equimolar, formed the beta constant-region primer covering TRBC1 and TRBC2. Ligated cDNA was amplified by four rounds of PCR with nested alpha and beta constant-region primers and SP2. TCRdb redid the calling of the UMI-ligation and nested PCR reads with MiXCR, one entry per CDR3 protein. The sample has roughly 100,000 distinct CDR3 sequences, roughly 14% seen once. Study-wide results and caveats: Especially in CD8 cells, naive repertoires contained a few larger clonotypes, possibly CD45RA-re-expressing memory cells.

CDR3 length: 14 residues. The V gene lost 5 bases and the J gene lost 1 base, with 9 bases spanning the gap. CDR1 and CDR2 (germline): LNHDA, SQIVND (reference sequence). The origin of this receptor is a human donor in good health. The rearrangement links TRBV19 to TRBJ2-1, with D unresolved. Input material: naive CD8+ T cells from blood. DNA of the CDR3: TGTGCCAGTAGTTTGGCGGTGTCCTACAATGAGCAGTTCTTC. It translates to CASSLAVSYNEQFF.